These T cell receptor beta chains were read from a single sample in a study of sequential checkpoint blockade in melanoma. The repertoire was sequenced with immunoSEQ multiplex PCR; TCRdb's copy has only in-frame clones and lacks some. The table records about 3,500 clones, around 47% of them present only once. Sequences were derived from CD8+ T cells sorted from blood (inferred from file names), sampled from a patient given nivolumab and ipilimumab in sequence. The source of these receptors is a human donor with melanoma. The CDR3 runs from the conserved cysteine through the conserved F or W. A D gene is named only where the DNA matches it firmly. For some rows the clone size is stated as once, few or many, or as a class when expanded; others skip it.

TGCGCCAGCAGCCAAGATACGGTTGGCAGGGGGTCGCATGAGCAGTTCTTC | CASSQDTVGRGSHEQFF | TRBJ2-1 | few | TRBD1 | TRBV4-3
TGTGCCAGCACCCTAGCGGGAGGCCTCCCCTACGAGCAGTACTTC | CASTLAGGLPYEQYF | TRBJ2-7 | few | TRBD2 | TRBV27
TGTGCCAGCAGCTTGGGCGCGAGGGCAGATACGCAGTATTTT | CASSLGARADTQYF | TRBJ2-3 | once | NA | TRBV7-9
TGTGCCAGCAGCCCGGACTCTAGCGGGGGGGCCAGGGAGCAGTTCTTC | CASSPDSSGGAREQFF | TRBJ2-1 | NA | TRBD2 | TRBV7-9
TGTGCCAGCAGTTTAAGACAGGGGATGAACACTGAAGCTTTCTTT | CASSLRQGMNTEAFF | TRBJ1-1 | few | TRBD1 | TRBV28
TGTGCCAGCAGCTTAGTTAGCCGTTCTAGCAATCAGCCCCAGCATTTT | CASSLVSRSSNQPQHF | TRBJ1-5 | NA | NA | TRBV7-8
TGTGCCAGCAATATGGGGGGGAGTGAGCAGTTCTTC | CASNMGGSEQFF | TRBJ2-1 | NA | TRBD2 | TRBV9
TGTGCCAGCAGCCCTTCAGGGAGGAACTACGAGCAGTACTTC | CASSPSGRNYEQYF | TRBJ2-7 | NA | NA | TRBV9
TGCGCCAGCAGCCACCTCGCACTGTCACCCCTCCACTTT | CASSHLALSPLHF | TRBJ1-6 | few | NA | TRBV4-3
TGTGCCAGCAGTGAATCAGGGATTCGTCAGCCCCAGCATTTT | CASSESGIRQPQHF | TRBJ1-5 | NA | NA | TRBV2
TGTGCCAGCCTCCCACTAGCGGGGGGCGAGCAGTACTTC | CASLPLAGGEQYF | TRBJ2-7 | medium-sized | TRBD2 | TRBV6-5
TGTGCCAGCAGAATAACAGGGGGCGGTCCCTACGAGCAGTACTTC | CASRITGGGPYEQYF | TRBJ2-7 | NA | TRBD1 | TRBV6-6
TGTGCCAGCAGTTCCTTGGGGACACACTGGGGGGGCTACACCTTC | CASSSLGTHWGGYTF | TRBJ1-2 | NA | NA | TRBV28
TGTGCCAGCAGCGCCGGACGGACAGGGGTGAACACTGAAGCTTTCTTT | CASSAGRTGVNTEAFF | TRBJ1-1 | few | TRBD1 | TRBV9
TGTGCCAGCTCACCGATAAGGAGCTCCTACGAGCAGTACTTC | CASSPIRSSYEQYF | TRBJ2-7 | few | NA | TRBV18
TGCGCCACCCCGATGCCTCTCCGCCCTGCGCATCAGCCCCAGCATTTT | CATPMPLRPAHQPQHF | TRBJ1-5 | few | NA | TRBV23-1
TGCAGCGTTGAAAGAGGGAACTCCTACGAGCAGTACTTC | CSVERGNSYEQYF | TRBJ2-7 | few | NA | TRBV29-1
TGCGCCAGCAGCCAAGGGACTACCTACGAGCAGTACTTC | CASSQGTTYEQYF | TRBJ2-7 | NA | NA | TRBV4-1
NA | CASSGTGTPTSSTSF | TRBJ2-7 | NA | NA | TRBV19
TGTGCCAGCATGGAGACTCTTTTCTCCTACGAGCAGTACTTC | CASMETLFSYEQYF | TRBJ2-7 | NA | NA | TRBV28
TGTGCCCTAACCCAGGCAGGCTCTGGAAACACCATATATTTT | CALTQAGSGNTIYF | TRBJ1-3 | NA | NA | TRBV28
TGTGCCAGCAGCGACCGACTAGCCGCTAACTACAATGAGCAGTTCTTC | CASSDRLAANYNEQFF | TRBJ2-1 | once | TRBD2 | TRBV11-2
TGTGCCAGCAGTTTAGCGGGAGGCGAGCAGTACTTC | CASSLAGGEQYF | TRBJ2-7 | NA | TRBD2 | TRBV6-5
TGTGCCAGCAGCTTAGCTGGCCAGATCAATCAGCCCCAGCATTTT | CASSLAGQINQPQHF | TRBJ1-5 | NA | NA | TRBV7-2
TGTGCCAGCAGCGCTGTACAGGGTTTCAACGAGCAGTACTTC | CASSAVQGFNEQYF | TRBJ2-7 | NA | NA | TRBV9
TGTGCCAGAAAAGGCAGGGTAAGATGCTACACCTTC | CARKGRVRCYTF | TRBJ1-2 | few | NA | TRBV5-3
TGTGCCAGCTCCGACAGGGGGACTGGAAACACCATATATTTT | CASSDRGTGNTIYF | TRBJ1-3 | NA | TRBD1 | TRBV5-4
TGTGCCAGCAGCTTAATTGGGGAGAGCTCCTACAATGAGCAGTTCTTC | CASSLIGESSYNEQFF | TRBJ2-1 | NA | NA | TRBV7-8
TGTGCCTGGAGTGTCGGCAGGGGCTATAATTCACCCCTCCACTTT | CAWSVGRGYNSPLHF | TRBJ1-6 | NA | NA | TRBV30
TGTGCCAGCAGTGAATCCTTGGGCTTCTCCTACGAGCAGTACTTC | CASSESLGFSYEQYF | TRBJ2-7 | NA | NA | TRBV25-1
TGTGCCAGCAGCATTCGGACAGGGGGTGGTGAAAAACTGTTTTTT | CASSIRTGGGEKLFF | TRBJ1-4 | NA | TRBD1 | TRBV9